This T cell receptor beta chain was recovered during a study of CDR3 diversity in severe acne. TCRdb re-called the PCR reads through MiXCR, storing one row per CDR3 protein. The data contain under 95,000 distinct CDR3 sequences, about 50% of them singletons. Germline V gives CDR1 SGHRS, CDR2 YFSETQ. With V trimmed by 0 bases and J by 2 bases, 3 bases remained unmatched. The CDR3 spans 15 residues. This chain uses TRBV5-1 with TRBJ2-7; 9 bases line up with TRBD2. Specimen: blood. This clonotype was obtained from a male donor in good health, serving as a control. CDR3 region: CASSLGLAETYEQYF. CDR3 sequence (DNA): TGCGCCAGCAGCTTGGGACTAGCGGAAACCTACGAGCAGTACTTC.